The entry that follows covers one T cell receptor beta chain sequence. Its antigen is currently unknown. The method was immunoSEQ multiplex PCR; TCRdb's version includes in-frame clones alone and lacks a portion of them. The sample consists of a few thousand clones, 85% to 90% of them appearing once. CDR1 and CDR2 from the germline V gene are KGHSH and LQKENI. The V end lost 1 base, the J end lost 5 bases, and 11 bases lay between the germline ends. The CDR3 contains 14 residues. This record comes from a study of T cells in lung cancer brain metastases. Notes on the study in general: Brain metastasis T cell infiltration was not adjusted for preoperative corticosteroid effects. Paired primaries held more unique productive clones than brain metastases (median roughly 4,400 versus 1,400). Fragmented FFPE DNA may have left the infiltrating repertoire incompletely captured.

Exclusion applied to anyone with multiple prior malignancies. Material for sequencing was tumor tissue from the primary lung tumor. V usage is TRBV18 and J usage is TRBJ2-5; no definite D call. This TCR derives from a man in his sixties with non-small cell lung cancer. Here the CDR3 reads CASSPLKETETQYF. The CDR3 nucleotides read TGTGCCAGCTCACCACTAAAAGAGACGGAGACCCAGTACTTC.